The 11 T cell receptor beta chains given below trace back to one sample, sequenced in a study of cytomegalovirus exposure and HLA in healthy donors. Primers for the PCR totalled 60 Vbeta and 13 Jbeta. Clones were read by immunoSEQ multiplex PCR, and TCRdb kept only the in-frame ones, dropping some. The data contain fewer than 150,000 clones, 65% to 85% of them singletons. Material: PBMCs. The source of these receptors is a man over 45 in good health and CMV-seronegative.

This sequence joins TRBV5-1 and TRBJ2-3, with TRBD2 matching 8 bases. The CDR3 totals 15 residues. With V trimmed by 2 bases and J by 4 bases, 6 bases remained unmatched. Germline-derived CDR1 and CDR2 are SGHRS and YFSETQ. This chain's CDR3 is CASSFTGGDPDTQYF. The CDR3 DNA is TGCGCCAGCAGCTTCACCGGGGGGGACCCAGATACGCAGTATTTT.

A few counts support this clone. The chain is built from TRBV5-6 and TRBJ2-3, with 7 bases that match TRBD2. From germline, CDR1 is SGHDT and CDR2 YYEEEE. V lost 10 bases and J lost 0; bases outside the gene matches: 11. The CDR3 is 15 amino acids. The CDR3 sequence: CAFSLASGSTDTQYF. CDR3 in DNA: TGTGCCTTCAGCTTGGCTAGCGGAAGCACAGATACGCAGTATTTT.

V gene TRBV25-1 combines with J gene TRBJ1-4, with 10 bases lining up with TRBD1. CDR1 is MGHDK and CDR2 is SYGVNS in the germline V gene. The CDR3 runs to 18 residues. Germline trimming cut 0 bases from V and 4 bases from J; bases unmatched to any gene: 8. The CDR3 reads CASSEYGTGDSDNEKLFF. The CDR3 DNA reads TGTGCCAGCAGTGAATATGGGACAGGGGATTCGGATAATGAAAAACTGTTTTTT.

The CDR3 is CASSTGGEAFF. The DNA of the CDR3 is TGTGCCAGTAGTACAGGGGGCGAAGCTTTCTTT. The chain uses TRBV19 and TRBJ1-1; 8 bases are shared with TRBD1. V trimming: 4 bases; J trimming: 8 bases; junction bases outside the gene matches: 0. The CDR3 consists of 11 residues. Germline CDR1 and CDR2: LNHDA and SQIVND (reference sequence).

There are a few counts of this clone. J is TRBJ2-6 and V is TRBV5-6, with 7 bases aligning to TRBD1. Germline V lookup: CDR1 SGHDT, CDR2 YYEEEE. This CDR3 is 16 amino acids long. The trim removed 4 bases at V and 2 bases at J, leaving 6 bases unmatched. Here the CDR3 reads CASSLQGLAGANVLTF. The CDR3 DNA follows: TGTGCCAGCAGCCTACAGGGGTTGGCTGGGGCCAACGTCCTGACTTTC.

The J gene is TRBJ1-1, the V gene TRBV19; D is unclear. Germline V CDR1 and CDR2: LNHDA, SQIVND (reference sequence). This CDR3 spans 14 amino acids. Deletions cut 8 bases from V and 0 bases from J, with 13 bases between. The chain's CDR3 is CASSPTGMNTEAFF. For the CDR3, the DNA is TGTGCCAGTTCCCCTACGGGGATGAACACTGAAGCTTTCTTT.

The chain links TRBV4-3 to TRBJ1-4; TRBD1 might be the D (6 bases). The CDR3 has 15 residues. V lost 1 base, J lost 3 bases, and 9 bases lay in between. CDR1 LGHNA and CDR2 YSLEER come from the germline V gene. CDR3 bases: TGCGCCAGCAGCCAAGGAACAGGGCCTAATGAAAAACTGTTTTTT. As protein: CASSQGTGPNEKLFF.

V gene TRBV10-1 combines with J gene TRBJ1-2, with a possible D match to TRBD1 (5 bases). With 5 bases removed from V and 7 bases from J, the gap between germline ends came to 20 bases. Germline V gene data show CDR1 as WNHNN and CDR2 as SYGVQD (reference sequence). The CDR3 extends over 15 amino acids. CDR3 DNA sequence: TGCGCCAGCAGTCTGTCCGTATGCAGGGTGGGTGGCTACACCTTC. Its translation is CASSLSVCRVGGYTF.

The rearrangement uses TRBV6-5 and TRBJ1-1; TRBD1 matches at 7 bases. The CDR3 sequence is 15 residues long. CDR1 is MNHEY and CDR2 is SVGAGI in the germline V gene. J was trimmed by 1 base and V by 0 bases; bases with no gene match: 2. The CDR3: CASSYSRTGNTEAFF. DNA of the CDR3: TGTGCCAGCAGTTACTCGAGGACAGGGAACACTGAAGCTTTCTTT.

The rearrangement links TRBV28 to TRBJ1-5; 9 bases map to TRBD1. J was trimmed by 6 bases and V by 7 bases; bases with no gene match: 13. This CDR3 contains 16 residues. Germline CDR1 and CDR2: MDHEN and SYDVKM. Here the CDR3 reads CASTPSGQGKVQPQHF. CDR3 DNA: TGTGCCAGCACCCCTTCTGGACAGGGGAAGGTTCAGCCCCAGCATTTT. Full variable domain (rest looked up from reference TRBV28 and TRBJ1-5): DVKVTQSSRYLVKRTGEKVFLECVQDMDHENMFWYRQDPGLGLRLIYFSYDVKMKEKGDIPEGYSVSREKKERFSLILESASTNQTSMYLCASTPSGQGKVQPQHFGDGTRLSIL.

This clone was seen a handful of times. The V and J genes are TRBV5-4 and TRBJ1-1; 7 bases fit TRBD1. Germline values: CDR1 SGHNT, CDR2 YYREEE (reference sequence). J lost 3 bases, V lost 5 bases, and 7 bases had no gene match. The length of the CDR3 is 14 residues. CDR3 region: CASRPGGWDTEAFF. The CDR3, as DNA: TGTGCCAGCAGGCCAGGGGGATGGGACACTGAAGCTTTCTTT.